This is a list of T cell receptor beta chains from one sample in a study of shared clonotypes between healthy human individuals. TCRdb keeps only in-frame clones here, not all; method: immunoSEQ multiplex PCR. The sample carries about 2.3 million clones, 85% to 95% recorded once. Material: naive CD4+ T cells from PBMCs. The receptors stem from a young man in good health. Some clones in this sample may be carry-over from other donors' samples. Each CDR3 is given with its conserved first and last residue. A D gene is named only where the DNA matches it firmly. Clone size is given for some rows only: seen once, a few or many times, or a class if the clone is expanded.

cdr3_aa	cdr3_nt	j_call	v_call	clone_size	d_call
CASSLVRASGNEQFF	TGTGCCAGCAGCTTGGTGAGGGCTAGCGGCAATGAGCAGTTCTTC	TRBJ2-1	TRBV5-4	NA	TRBD2
CASSLGPEGEQYF	TGCGCCAGCAGCTTGGGACCCGAGGGGGAGCAGTACTTC	TRBJ2-7	TRBV5-1	NA	NA
CAGARAGGSNEQFF	TGTGCCGGCGCTAGAGCGGGAGGAAGCAATGAGCAGTTCTTC	TRBJ2-1	TRBV7-9	NA	TRBD2
CASSPKRSGQGEKLFF	TGTGCCAGCAGCCCCAAGAGATCGGGACAGGGTGAAAAACTGTTTTTT	TRBJ1-4	TRBV5-4	NA	TRBD1
CASSVGTPNQPQHF	TGTGCCAGCAGCGTAGGGACACCGAATCAGCCCCAGCATTTT	TRBJ1-5	TRBV9	NA	NA
CASSSGREWGYTF	TGCGCCAGCAGCTCCGGACGGGAGTGGGGCTACACCTTC	TRBJ1-2	TRBV5-1	NA	NA
CASSFLENEQYF	TGTGCCAGCAGCTTTTTAGAGAACGAGCAGTACTTC	TRBJ2-7	TRBV7-2	once	NA
CASSLYQSNEQFF	TGTGCCAGCAGCTTGTATCAGAGCAATGAGCAGTTCTTC	TRBJ2-1	TRBV5-6	NA	NA
CASSGGPRTSGSSGYNEQFF	TGTGCCAGTAGTGGAGGCCCGAGGACTAGCGGGAGCTCTGGCTACAATGAGCAGTTCTTC	TRBJ2-1	TRBV19	NA	TRBD2
CASSSPVRSYNEQFF	TGTGCCAGCAGCTCCCCGGTGCGGAGCTACAATGAGCAGTTCTTC	TRBJ2-1	TRBV11-2	NA	NA
CSVEGGTGRNTGELFF	TGCAGCGTTGAAGGTGGGACAGGGCGGAACACCGGGGAGCTGTTTTTT	TRBJ2-2	TRBV29-1	NA	TRBD1
CASSQDPGGNSPLHF	TGCGCCAGCAGCCAAGATCCAGGGGGGAATTCACCCCTCCACTTT	TRBJ1-6	TRBV4-3	NA	TRBD1
CASSQKLGGGRELFF	TGCGCCAGCAGCCAGAAACTCGGGGGTGGGCGGGAGCTGTTTTTT	TRBJ2-2	TRBV4-3	NA	NA
CASSAGSRGSTYEQYF	TGTGCCAGCTCGGCGGGTTCCCGGGGGTCAACCTACGAGCAGTACTTC	TRBJ2-7	TRBV18	once	NA
CASSVDGYTEAFF	TGTGCCAGCAGCGTAGACGGGTACACTGAAGCTTTCTTT	TRBJ1-1	TRBV9	NA	NA
CASSQDPHSAKNIQYF	TGTGCCAGCAGCCAAGATCCCCACTCAGCCAAAAACATTCAGTACTTC	TRBJ2-4	TRBV4-2	NA	NA
CASSTGFTDTQYF	TGCGCCAGCAGTACAGGTTTTACAGATACGCAGTATTTT	TRBJ2-3	TRBV4-3	NA	NA
CASGKTGDSTEAFF	TGTGCCAGCGGAAAGACAGGGGATTCCACTGAAGCTTTCTTT	TRBJ1-1	TRBV28	NA	TRBD1
CASSLGLAGATSYNEQFF	TGTGCCAGCAGCCTGGGACTAGCGGGAGCCACCTCCTACAATGAGCAGTTCTTC	TRBJ2-1	TRBV4-2	NA	TRBD2
CSVEFPHLAPGELFF	TGCAGCGTTGAATTTCCCCATCTAGCTCCCGGGGAGCTGTTTTTT	TRBJ2-2	TRBV29-1	NA	NA
CAQARTSGRRGEQFF	TGTGCCCAAGCCCGGACTAGCGGGAGGAGAGGCGAGCAGTTCTTC	TRBJ2-1	TRBV2	NA	TRBD2
CASSPQGSTYNEQFF	TGCGCCAGCAGCCCACAGGGGTCTACCTACAATGAGCAGTTCTTC	TRBJ2-1	TRBV10-1	NA	TRBD1
CASSSSKDRVPYEQYF	TGTGCCAGCAGCTCATCAAAGGACAGGGTTCCCTACGAGCAGTACTTC	TRBJ2-7	TRBV5-4	once	TRBD1
CASSRETRETQYF	TGCGCCAGCAGTCGGGAGACTAGAGAGACCCAGTACTTC	TRBJ2-5	TRBV10-1	few	NA
CASSETGTVSYEQYF	TGTGCCAGCAGTGAGACCGGGACGGTCTCCTACGAGCAGTACTTC	TRBJ2-7	TRBV6-1	NA	NA
CASRRLAGDSNQPQHF	TGTGCCAGCAGACGTTTGGCAGGGGATAGCAATCAGCCCCAGCATTTT	TRBJ1-5	TRBV28	NA	NA